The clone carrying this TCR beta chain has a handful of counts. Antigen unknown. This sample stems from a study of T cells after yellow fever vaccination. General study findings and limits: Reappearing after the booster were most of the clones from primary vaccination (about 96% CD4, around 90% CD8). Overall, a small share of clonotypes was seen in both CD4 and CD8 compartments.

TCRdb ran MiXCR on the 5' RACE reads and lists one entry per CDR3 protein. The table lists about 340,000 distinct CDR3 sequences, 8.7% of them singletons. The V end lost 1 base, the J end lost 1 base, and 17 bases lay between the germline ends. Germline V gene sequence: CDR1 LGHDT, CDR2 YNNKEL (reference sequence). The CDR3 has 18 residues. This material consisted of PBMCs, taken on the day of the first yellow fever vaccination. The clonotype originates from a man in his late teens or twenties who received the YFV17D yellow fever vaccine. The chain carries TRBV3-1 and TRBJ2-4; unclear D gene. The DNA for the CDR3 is TGTGCCAGCAGCCAAGTGAGAGGTTTCAATCGGGCCAAAAACATTCAGTACTTC. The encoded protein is CASSQVRGFNRAKNIQYF.